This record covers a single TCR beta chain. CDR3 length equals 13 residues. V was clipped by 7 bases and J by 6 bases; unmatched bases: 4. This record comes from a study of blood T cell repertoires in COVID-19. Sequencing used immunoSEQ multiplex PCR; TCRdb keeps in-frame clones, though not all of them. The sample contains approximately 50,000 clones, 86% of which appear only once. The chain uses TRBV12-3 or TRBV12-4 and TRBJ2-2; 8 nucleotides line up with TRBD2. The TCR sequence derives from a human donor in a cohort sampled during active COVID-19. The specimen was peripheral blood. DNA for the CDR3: TGTGCCAGCAAACGGGGGGGTCCCGGGGAGCTGTTTTTT. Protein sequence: CASKRGGPGELFF.